Shown below are 10 T cell receptor beta chains from a single sample sequenced in a study of cytomegalovirus exposure and HLA in healthy donors. The PCR was carried out with 60 Vbeta primers and 13 Jbeta primers. Sequencing was performed with immunoSEQ multiplex PCR; in TCRdb, only in-frame clones are kept and a portion is missing. The sample has approximately 130,000 clones; roughly 87% are singletons. What was sequenced was PBMCs. Receptors were obtained from a woman aged 18-29 years in good health and CMV-seronegative.

The chain couples TRBV5-4 to TRBJ2-1; 10 nucleotides match TRBD2. The CDR3 has 15 residues. Germline V gene sequence: CDR1 SGHNT, CDR2 YYREEE (reference sequence). The junction had 1 base not matched to a gene; V was cut back by 0 bases and J by 4 bases. DNA for the CDR3: TGTGCCAGCAGCTTGGTAGCGGGGGGATACAATGAGCAGTTCTTC. This codes for CASSLVAGGYNEQFF.

J is TRBJ2-5 and V is TRBV6-5, with 9 bases matching TRBD2. The V and J ends lost 2 bases and 2 bases, in that order; junction bases with no gene match: 3. The CDR3 covers 15 residues. Per the germline V gene, CDR1 is MNHEY and CDR2 is SVGAGI. This CDR3 reads CASSYGLAGQETQYF. The CDR3 bases are TGTGCCAGCAGTTACGGGCTAGCGGGGCAAGAGACCCAGTACTTC.

CDR3 in DNA: TGTGCCATCAGTGCACAGTGGGGCAATCAGCCCCAGCATTTT. Encoded protein: CAISAQWGNQPQHF. This chain joins TRBV10-3 and TRBJ1-5; D gene uncertain. The CDR3 sequence is 14 residues long. V shed 4 bases and J shed 2 bases, with 9 bases lying between them. The germline CDR1 and CDR2 sequences are ENHRY and SYGVKD.

This clone was recorded once. The chain combines TRBV9 with TRBJ2-2; 8 bases are shared with TRBD2. Germline loops: CDR1 SGDLS, CDR2 YYNGEE. The CDR3 contains 17 residues. Unmatched junction bases numbered 12, after V lost 4 bases and J lost 4 bases. Here the CDR3 reads CASSTRPTRGATGELFF. The CDR3 nucleotides read TGTGCCAGCAGCACCCGCCCTACGCGGGGGGCCACCGGGGAGCTGTTTTTT.

V and J are TRBV7-2 and TRBJ2-7; perhaps TRBD1 as D (6 bases). Germline CDR1 SGHTA, CDR2 FQGNSA. The length of the CDR3 is 13 residues. The V and J ends lost 8 bases and 3 bases respectively, with 14 bases between them. CDR3 DNA sequence: TGTGCCAGCGTAAACAGGGTAGGCTACGAGCAGTACTTC. The encoded protein is CASVNRVGYEQYF.

DNA of the CDR3: TGTGCCAGTAGCCGACTCCCAGGGGCAACCGAGCAGTACTTC. Translating it yields CASSRLPGATEQYF. The V gene is TRBV19, the J gene TRBJ2-7; D is perhaps TRBD1 (6 bases). CDR1 and CDR2 (germline): LNHDA, SQIVND (reference sequence). The CDR3 loop spans 14 amino acids. V was clipped by 6 bases and J by 6 bases, with 18 bases between them.

The chain uses TRBV29-1 and TRBJ2-5, with D perhaps TRBD1 (6 bases). Trimming took off 3 bases at V and 4 bases at J, with 15 bases between the two ends. Germline lookup yields CDR1 SQVTM and CDR2 ANQGSEA. The CDR3 is made up of 14 amino acids. The CDR3 loop is CSVEARTGSETQYF. The CDR3, as DNA: TGCAGCGTTGAGGCCAGAACAGGGTCAGAGACCCAGTACTTC.

The CDR3 region has the DNA TGTGCCAGCAGTTACGCGGCGGGAGGTACCGGGGAGCTGTTTTTT. Protein product: CASSYAAGGTGELFF. The chain employs TRBV6-5 and TRBJ2-2, with 8 bases fitting TRBD2. Trimming removed 2 bases from V and 5 bases from J; junction bases left unmatched: 4. The germline gives CDR1 MNHEY, CDR2 SVGAGI. The CDR3 extends over 15 amino acids.

For this clone: In this CDR3 the conserved last residue, phenylalanine or tryptophan, is missing, so a read error is likely. This rearrangement joins TRBV19 to TRBJ1-2; 9 bases agree with TRBD1. This CDR3 comprises 13 residues. CDR1 is LNHDA, CDR2 SQIVND, per germline (reference sequence). V shed 6 bases, J shed 5 bases, and the junction held 4 bases outside the gene matches. CDR3 nucleotides: TGTGCCAGTAGGACAGGGGGGTCGTATGGCTACACCGTC. Amino acid sequence: CASRTGGSYGYTV.

The rearrangement links TRBV7-3 to TRBJ1-2; TRBD1 agrees at 7 bases. Per the germline V gene, CDR1 is SGHTA and CDR2 is FQGTGA. The V gene end was trimmed by 2 bases and the J gene end by 4 bases; junction bases not matched to a gene: 7. This CDR3 has 15 residues. The CDR3 loop is CASSLGTARGYGYTF. The CDR3 DNA follows: TGTGCCAGCAGCTTAGGGACAGCTCGGGGCTATGGCTACACCTTC.